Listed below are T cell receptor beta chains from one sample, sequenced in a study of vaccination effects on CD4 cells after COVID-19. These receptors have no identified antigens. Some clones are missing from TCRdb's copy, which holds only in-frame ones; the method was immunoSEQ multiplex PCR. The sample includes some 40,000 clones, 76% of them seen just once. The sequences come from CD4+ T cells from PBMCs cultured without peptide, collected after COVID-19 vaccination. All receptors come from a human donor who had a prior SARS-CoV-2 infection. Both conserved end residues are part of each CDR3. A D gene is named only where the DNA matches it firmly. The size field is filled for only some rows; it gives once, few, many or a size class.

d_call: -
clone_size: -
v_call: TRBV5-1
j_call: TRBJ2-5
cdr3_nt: TGCGCCAGCAGCGGGGACTTAGAGACCCAGTACTTC
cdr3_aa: CASSGDLETQYF

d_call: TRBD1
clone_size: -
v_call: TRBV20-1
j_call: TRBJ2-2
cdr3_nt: TGCAGTGCTAGTCCCGGGACAGGGGGCACCGGGGAGCTGTTTTTT
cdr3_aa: CSASPGTGGTGELFF

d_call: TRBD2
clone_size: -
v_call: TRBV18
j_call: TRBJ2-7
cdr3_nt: TGTGCCAGCTCACCAACTAGCGGGGGCTACGAGCAGTACTTC
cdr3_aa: CASSPTSGGYEQYF

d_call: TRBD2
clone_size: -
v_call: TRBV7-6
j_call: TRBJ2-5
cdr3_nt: TGTGCCAGCAGCTTAGGACTAGCGGGCCAAGAGACCCAGTACTTC
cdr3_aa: CASSLGLAGQETQYF

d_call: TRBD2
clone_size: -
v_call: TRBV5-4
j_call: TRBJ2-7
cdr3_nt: TGTGCCAGCAGCTCTGTAGCGGGGGAATACGAGCAGTACTTC
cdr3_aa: CASSSVAGEYEQYF

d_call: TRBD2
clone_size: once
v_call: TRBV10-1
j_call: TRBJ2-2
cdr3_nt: TGCGCCAGCAGTGAGTCGGGGACTAGCGGGGGGGAAGGGGAGCTGTTTTTT
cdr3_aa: CASSESGTSGGEGELFF

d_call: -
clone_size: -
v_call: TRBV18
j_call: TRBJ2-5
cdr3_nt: TGTGCCAGCTCACCGACAGGGACTGAGACCCAGTACTTC
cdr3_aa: CASSPTGTETQYF

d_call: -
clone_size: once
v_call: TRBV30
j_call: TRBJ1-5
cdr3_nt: TGTGCCTGGAGCGGACAGCCCAATCAGCCCCAGCATTTT
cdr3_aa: CAWSGQPNQPQHF

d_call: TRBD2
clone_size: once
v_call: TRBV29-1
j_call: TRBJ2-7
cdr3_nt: TGCAGCGTTGCTGGAGGGGAGGGGTACGAGCAGTACTTC
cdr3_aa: CSVAGGEGYEQYF

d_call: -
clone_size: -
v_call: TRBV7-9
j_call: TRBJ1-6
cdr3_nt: TGTGCCAGCAGTGCAAGTACTGATAATTCACCCCTCCACTTT
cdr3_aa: CASSASTDNSPLHF

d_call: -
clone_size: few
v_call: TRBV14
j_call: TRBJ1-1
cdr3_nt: TGTGCCAGCAGCCAAGACCCCGGAGCTAACACTGAAGCTTTCTTT
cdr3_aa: CASSQDPGANTEAFF

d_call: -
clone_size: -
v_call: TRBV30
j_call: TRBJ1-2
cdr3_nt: TGTGCCTGGAATCCAGGGCGCTCCTATGGCTACACCTTC
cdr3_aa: CAWNPGRSYGYTF

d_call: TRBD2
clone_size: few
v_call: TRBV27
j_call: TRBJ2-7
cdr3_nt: TGTGCCAGCAGTTTATTCCTTCCGGGACTAGCGGGTAAATCCTACGAGCAGTACTTC
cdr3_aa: CASSLFLPGLAGKSYEQYF

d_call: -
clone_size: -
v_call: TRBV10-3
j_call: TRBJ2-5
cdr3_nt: TGTGCCACATTAATAGGGACTGGTAGACAAGAGACCCAGTACTTC
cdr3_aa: CATLIGTGRQETQYF

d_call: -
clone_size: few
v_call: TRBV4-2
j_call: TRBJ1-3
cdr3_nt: TGTGCCAGCAGCCAAAAAACAGGGCTATACTCTGGAAACACCATATATTTT
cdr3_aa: CASSQKTGLYSGNTIYF

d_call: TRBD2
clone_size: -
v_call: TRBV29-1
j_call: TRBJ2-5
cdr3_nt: TGCAGCGGTAGACTAGCGGGAGTGTCCCAGTACTTC
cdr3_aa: CSGRLAGVSQYF

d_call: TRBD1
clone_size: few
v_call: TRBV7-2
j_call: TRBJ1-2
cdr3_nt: TGTGCCAGCAGCTTAGCTCAGGGGGCTATCCGTGGCTACACCTTC
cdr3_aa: CASSLAQGAIRGYTF

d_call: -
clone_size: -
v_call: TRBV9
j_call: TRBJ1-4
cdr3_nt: TGTGCCAGCAGCGTAGCGGGGGGCGGGTTAGAAAAACTGTTTTTT
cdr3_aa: CASSVAGGGLEKLFF

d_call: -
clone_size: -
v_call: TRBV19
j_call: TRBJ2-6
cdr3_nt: TGTGCCGGCGGGGTAACCGGGGCCAACGTCCTGACTTTC
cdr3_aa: CAGGVTGANVLTF

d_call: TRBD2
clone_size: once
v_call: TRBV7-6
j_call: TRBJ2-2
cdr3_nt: TGTGCCAGCAGCTTACGAAGCGGGACGAACACCGGGGAGCTGTTTTTT
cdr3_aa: CASSLRSGTNTGELFF

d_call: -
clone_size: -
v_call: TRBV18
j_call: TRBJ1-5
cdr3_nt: TGTGCCAGCTCACCAGGACCCTATGTTGCCCAGCATTTT
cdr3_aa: CASSPGPYVAQHF

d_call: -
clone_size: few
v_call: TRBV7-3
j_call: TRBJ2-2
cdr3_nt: TGTGCCAGCAGCTTGTTCAGGAACACCGGGGAGCTGTTTTTT
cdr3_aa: CASSLFRNTGELFF

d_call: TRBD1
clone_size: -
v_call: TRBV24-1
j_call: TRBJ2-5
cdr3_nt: TGTGCCACCAGTGATTTGGGACAGGGGTCCCTAGAGACCCAGTACTTC
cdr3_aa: CATSDLGQGSLETQYF

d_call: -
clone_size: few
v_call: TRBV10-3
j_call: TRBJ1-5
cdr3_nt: TGTGCCATCAGTGAAGGGGCAAATAGCAATCAGCCCCAGCATTTT
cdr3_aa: CAISEGANSNQPQHF

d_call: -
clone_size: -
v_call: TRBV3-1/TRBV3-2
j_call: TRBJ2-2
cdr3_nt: TGTGCCAGCAGCCAAGATCTTGTGACTAGACCTGTCACCGGGGAGCTGTTTTTT
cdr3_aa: CASSQDLVTRPVTGELFF

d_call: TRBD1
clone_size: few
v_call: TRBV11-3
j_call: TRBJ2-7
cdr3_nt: TGTGCCAGCAGCTTGACTATGACAGGGGGTTCCTACGAGCAGTACTTC
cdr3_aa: CASSLTMTGGSYEQYF

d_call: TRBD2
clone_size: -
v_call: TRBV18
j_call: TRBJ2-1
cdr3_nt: TGTGCCAGCTCACCGTCTATACTAGCGGGAGAGAGGAATGAGCAGTTCTTC
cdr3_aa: CASSPSILAGERNEQFF

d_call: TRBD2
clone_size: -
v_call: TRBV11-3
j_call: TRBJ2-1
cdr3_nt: TGTGCCAGCAGCATAATGGTAGCGGGGAACAATGAGCAGTTCTTC
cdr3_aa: CASSIMVAGNNEQFF

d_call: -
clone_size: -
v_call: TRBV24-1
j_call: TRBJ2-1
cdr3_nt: TGTGCCACCAGTGATTCAGCAGTCCTAGCGTGGAGCTCCTACAATGAGCAGTTCTTC
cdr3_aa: CATSDSAVLAWSSYNEQFF